The 3 T cell receptor beta chains below were found in one sample sequenced in a study of T cell responses to AZD1222 COVID-19 vaccine. The repertoire was sequenced with immunoSEQ multiplex PCR; TCRdb's copy has only in-frame clones and lacks some. Of some 160,000 clones listed, approximately 90% were seen once; the top ten hold about 4.4%. Sequencing used peripheral blood, obtained on day 0 of AZD1222 vaccination. Receptors were obtained from an adult in good health.

The gene calls are TRBV7-9 and TRBJ1-2; the D is unclear. In germline, CDR1 is SEHNR, CDR2 FQNEAQ (reference sequence). The CDR3 loop spans 12 amino acids. Trimming removed 2 bases from V and 4 bases from J, with 5 bases in between. CDR3 sequence reads: CASSLSFYGYTF. DNA for the CDR3: TGTGCCAGCAGCTTATCCTTCTATGGCTACACCTTC.

The chain links TRBV5-1 to TRBJ2-1; 7 bases map to TRBD1. This CDR3 comprises 14 residues. V was pared by 7 bases and J by 5 bases, with 9 bases of the junction left unmatched. Germline loops: CDR1 SGHRS, CDR2 YFSETQ. The chain's CDR3 is CASQLDRPHNEQFF. The CDR3 DNA reads TGCGCCAGCCAGTTGGACAGGCCGCACAATGAGCAGTTCTTC.

A few counts support this clone. This chain links TRBV15 with TRBJ2-1; 10 bases agree with TRBD2. This CDR3 is 15 amino acids long. J gave up 9 bases and V 1 base, and 6 bases lay outside the gene matches. The germline V gene encodes CDR1 LNHNV and CDR2 YYDKDF (reference sequence). The CDR3 is CATSRGGLAGVEQFF. DNA of the CDR3: TGTGCCACCAGCAGAGGAGGCCTAGCGGGAGTTGAGCAGTTCTTC.